These 14 T cell receptor beta chains came from one sample sequenced in a study of shared clonotypes between healthy human individuals. Method: immunoSEQ multiplex PCR; TCRdb's copy keeps in-frame clones and lacks some. This table has about 1.5 million clones, 95% to 99% appearing once. The source material was naive CD4+ T cells sorted from blood. As for subset: CD45RA+ positively selected. All receptors come from a man aged 25 to 40 in good health.

This chain connects TRBV6-6 to TRBJ2-5; D is uncertain. Germline CDR1 reads MNHNY; CDR2 reads SVGAGI (reference sequence). The V gene lost 4 bases and the J gene lost 2 bases, with 5 bases spanning the gap. The CDR3 length is 12 residues. CDR3 sequence reads: CASSSWQETQYF. The CDR3 DNA reads as TGTGCCAGCAGTTCTTGGCAAGAGACCCAGTACTTC.

CDR3 nucleotide sequence: TGTGCCAGCAGCTTCGCGGCCCATGTCGCCGAGCAGTACTTC. As protein: CASSFAAHVAEQYF. J is TRBJ2-7 and V is TRBV11-2; D remains ambiguous. Trimming took off 3 bases at V and 6 bases at J, with 15 bases between the two ends. CDR3 length: 14 residues. CDR1 SGHAT and CDR2 FQNNGV come from the germline V gene.

CDR3 amino acids: CASSPWREYDTQYF. CDR3 coding DNA: TGTGCCAGCAGTCCCTGGCGGGAGTACGATACGCAGTATTTT. The chain recombines TRBV6-5 with TRBJ2-3; the match to TRBD2 covers 7 bases. Germline CDR1 and CDR2: MNHEY and SVGAGI. The CDR3 contains 14 residues. V lost 5 bases to trimming and J lost 6 bases; unmatched junction nucleotides: 8.

The V gene is TRBV11-2, the J gene TRBJ2-7; 11 nucleotides match TRBD2. V lost 0 bases to trimming and J lost 4 bases; unmatched junction nucleotides: 5. CDR1 SGHAT and CDR2 FQNNGV come from the germline V gene. This CDR3 has 16 residues. The CDR3: CASSLDLLAGEYEQYF. Here the CDR3 DNA reads TGTGCCAGCAGCTTAGATTTACTAGCGGGAGAATACGAGCAGTACTTC.

The J gene is TRBJ2-3, the V gene TRBV11-2, with a tentative D call TRBD1 (6 bases). V lost 5 bases and J lost 2, with 23 bases in between. The length of the CDR3 is 18 residues. Germline V gene lookup returns CDR1 SGHAT and CDR2 FQNNGV. CDR3 nucleotides: TGTGCCAGCAGCCGAACAGGGAGCAGCACTCCCAACACAGATACGCAGTATTTT. It codes for CASSRTGSSTPNTDTQYF.

This sequence joins TRBV28 and TRBJ1-4, with 7 bases identical to TRBD1. The CDR3 spans 16 residues. Looked up from germline, CDR1 is MDHEN and CDR2 is SYDVKM. V shed 5 bases and J 6 bases; nucleotides not matched to a gene: 12. The CDR3 DNA is TGTGCCAGCAGTCAACGTCAGGGGGTCGGCTATGAAAAACTGTTTTTT. Its protein is CASSQRQGVGYEKLFF.

The CDR3 loop is CAISDRQTDTQYF. The CDR3 bases are TGTGCCATCAGTGACCGACAGACAGATACGCAGTATTTT. The J gene is TRBJ2-3, the V gene TRBV10-3; the D gene is possibly TRBD1 (5 bases). This CDR3 region has 13 residues. V was pared by 3 bases and J by 3 bases, with 7 bases between. Per germline, CDR1 ENHRY and CDR2 SYGVKD.

This chain joins TRBV5-4 and TRBJ1-5, with D hard to call. The V gene lost 2 bases and the J gene lost 5 bases, with 8 bases spanning the gap. The CDR3 is made up of 13 amino acids. Germline CDR1 reads SGHNT; CDR2 reads YYREEE (reference sequence). The CDR3 spells CASSFERDQPQHF. CDR3 coding DNA: TGTGCCAGCAGCTTTGAGAGGGATCAGCCCCAGCATTTT.

The chain is built from TRBV19 and TRBJ2-1; D ambiguous. The CDR3 runs to 16 residues. Germline V gene data show CDR1 as LNHDA and CDR2 as SQIVND (reference sequence). V was trimmed by 3 bases and J by 4 bases, leaving 16 bases between them. CDR3 in DNA: TGTGCCAGTAGTATTTCTCCTCCGACGCCTTACAATGAGCAGTTCTTC. Its protein is CASSISPPTPYNEQFF.

Concerning this clone itself: Within the sample, other DNA sequences also encode this same CDR3. The chain is built from TRBV18 and TRBJ2-3, with D perhaps TRBD2 (6 bases). Trimming pared 1 base from V and 2 bases from J, leaving 7 bases between. Per the germline V gene, CDR1 is KGHSH and CDR2 is LQKENI. CDR3 length: 14 residues. The DNA of the CDR3 is TGTGCCAGCTCACCACTAGCGGCCACAGATACGCAGTATTTT. Amino acids: CASSPLAATDTQYF. Supplemented by reference TRBV18 and TRBJ2-3, the full variable domain reads NAGVMQNPRHLVRRRGQEARLRCSPMKGHSHVYWYRQLPEEGLKFMVYLQKENIIDESGMPKERFSAEFPKEGPSILRIQQVVRGDSAAYFCASSPLAATDTQYFGPGTRLTVL.

The chain is built from TRBV10-3 and TRBJ1-4; D may be TRBD1 (6 bases). Germline CDR1 ENHRY, CDR2 SYGVKD. Trimming cost V 3 bases and J 2 bases, with 13 bases left between them. The CDR3 spans 16 residues. CDR3 sequence: CAISETGSVTNEKLFF. Here the CDR3 DNA reads TGTGCCATCAGTGAAACAGGGTCGGTGACTAATGAAAAACTGTTTTTT.

The chain recombines TRBV4-3 with TRBJ2-5; D unresolved. CDR3 length: 14 amino acids. Trimming removed 0 bases from V and 5 bases from J, with 10 bases in between. Germline CDR1 reads LGHNA; CDR2 reads YSLEER. As DNA, the CDR3 is TGCGCCAGCAGCCAAGATACCCCCCGGGAGACCCAGTACTTC. Translation: CASSQDTPRETQYF.

The genes are TRBV19 and TRBJ2-2, with TRBD1 identical over 8 bases. V dropped 8 bases and J dropped 7; count of bases not matched to a gene: 21. This CDR3 region has 18 residues. Germline V gives CDR1 LNHDA, CDR2 SQIVND (reference sequence). CDR3 nucleotides: TGTGCCAGTCTGCCAGGGGGCTTCGGCGTGGGATCTAACGGGGAGCTGTTTTTT. Its translation: CASLPGGFGVGSNGELFF.

V is TRBV7-2 and J is TRBJ2-7, with D tentatively TRBD2 (6 bases). The V gene lost 1 base and the J gene lost 6 bases, with 10 bases spanning the gap. From germline, CDR1 is SGHTA and CDR2 FQGNSA. The CDR3 has 13 residues. CDR3 in amino acids: CASSLGTIREQYF. In DNA form, the CDR3 reads TGTGCCAGCAGCTTAGGGACTATACGCGAGCAGTACTTC.